This record covers a single T cell receptor beta chain. The antigen it binds to is not known. The sample holds no much larger clone one base away, and base qualities are not on file. V is cut back by 5 bases and J by 5 bases, with 13 bases in the junction unmatched. CDR1 and CDR2 are read off the germline V gene (reference sequence) as SGHNT and YYREEE. CDR3 length: 16 amino acids, cysteine to phenylalanine. Only CDR3 DNA remains: 48 bases, in frame from the first base. The cohort comprised hundreds of healthy bone marrow donors. At the time of sampling, every cohort member was nominally healthy, though immune exposures that went unrecorded were likely present. The donor tested CMV seronegative and was one of the 352 seronegative cohort members. Every donor gave a peripheral blood sample, and the peripheral blood mononuclear cells from that sample were used for TCR beta sequencing. Genomic DNA was extracted from the blood cell samples with the Qiagen DNeasy Blood Extraction Kit.

Library creation used the immunoSEQ multiplex PCR assay. For the multiplex PCR, a mixture combining 60 forward primers for TCR Vbeta segments and 13 reverse primers for TCR Jbeta segments was used. The CDR3 region of rearranged TCR beta genes was amplified from genomic DNA with a multiplex PCR assay. The Illumina HiSeq System was used to sequence the amplified TCR beta libraries as 87-base-pair reads. The published analysis was carried out like this. A later analysis counted about 80 million unique TCR beta chains across the 650 to 800 repertoires, and 9.5 million to 11 million of these chains were shared by at least two donors. Raw reads were error-corrected and collapsed into unique sequences by a nearest-neighbor algorithm in which closely related sequences were merged to remove PCR and sequencing errors. CDR3 sequences were aligned to IMGT reference sequences to assign V, D and J gene segments. Each retained sequence needed at least a six-nucleotide match to both a V gene segment and a J gene segment. Rearrangements were classified as productive when the CDR3 lacked stop codons and remained in frame with V and J, and all other rearrangements were classified as non-productive. CDR3 was defined by IMGT convention, running from the second conserved V-encoded cysteine to the conserved J-encoded phenylalanine. The earlier analysis of approximately 590 of the donors excluded any sequence lacking an unambiguous match to a single V gene segment. An earlier analysis of 450 to 650 of the donors called V segments functional above 56.7% productive rearrangements and segregating when the between-donor standard deviation exceeded 5%. A statistical classification framework was developed to diagnose cytomegalovirus status using the catalog of TCR beta chain sequences. In a later analysis, TCR nucleotide sequences were compared against IMGT/GENE-DB human TR gene sequences so that V and J genes could be assigned. Using the TCRdist pipeline, a later analysis assigned CDR3 sequences along with most-parsimonious VDJ recombination scenarios. In a later analysis, each TCR beta chain was defined by its CDR3 amino acid sequence together with its V-gene family, and reads lacking a unique V-gene family were excluded. A later analysis removed 500 to 600 highly shared, low-generation-probability nucleotide sequences to deal with suspected cross-contamination and a sequencing artifact. In a later analysis, a clonal expansion index for each public chain was calculated from normalized within-repertoire ranks of inferred template counts. Generation probabilities in a later analysis came from a VDJ recombination model fitted to out-of-frame rearrangements, and those results were checked against IGoR. Hypergeometric tests were used in a later analysis to score TCR-TCR, TCR-HLA and TCR-CMV co-occurrence, with a repertoire-size bias correction applied to the TCR pairs. False discovery rates were estimated in a later analysis by permuting HLA or CMV assignments 20 times. In a later analysis, co-occurring TCRs were grouped using DBSCAN, and TCRdist sequence similarity was added for clustering within HLA-allele-positive subsets. Repertoires with fewer than 30,000 or more than 120,000 public chains were left out of co-occurrence clustering, as were five repertoires with anomalous nucleotide sharing. TCRdb limited this immuneACCESS table to in-frame rearrangements with V and J called. A share of clones is missing; checked studies link under half to unresolved V genes, and the rest is unexplained. The V and J calls and clone size come from that table; D and trimming were worked out from the DNA. Across this sample there are approximately 150,000 clones, with 75% to 80% seen only once. The ten biggest clones cover 0.94% of the sample.

This sample stems from a study of cytomegalovirus exposure and HLA in healthy donors (dated by TCRdb to the late 2010s). General notes on the study: According to an earlier analysis of 450 to 650 of the donors, some 180 million T cells yielded 117 million unique TCR beta sequences and about 300 Gb of sequence data. The number of typed donors differed by locus: about 620-640 for A, B, C, DRB1 and DQB1; about 520 for DQA1; around 580 for DPA1; and some 430 for DPB1. Besides the first cohort of around 670 subjects, a separate validation cohort made up of some 110 different subjects was used. A later genetic analysis used genome-wide SNP genotypes for about 60% of the roughly 700 donors, treating that subset as a discovery cohort. An early release covering 550 to 700 HLA-typed donors comprised approximately 300 gigabases of sequencing data and about 90 million unique TCR sequences. Roughly five DR-DQ haplotypes were handled as single units for association and clustering because linkage in the cohort was strong. In a later analysis, previously published TCR beta repertoires from about 670 donors were re-analyzed and high-resolution HLA genotyping was added so that TCR occurrence patterns could be studied. The aim of the study was to test whether cataloging public T cell receptors could identify signatures of past pathogen exposure. Of the roughly 400 genotyped donors, 75% to 85% were placed in the genetic ancestry cluster associated with self-reported Caucasian donors. The study used immunosequencing to profile the T cell repertoires of approximately 650 subjects and linked those repertoires to cytomegalovirus serostatus. On average, around 230,000 unique TCR beta nucleotide sequences were sequenced per donor among 398 genotyped donors of the cohort, with 15% to 20% of those sequences being non-productive. The later analysis used no new phenotypic data to find candidate immune exposures, relying instead on TCR beta sequences and their occurrence across donors. An earlier analysis of 587 of the donors used high-throughput TCR beta sequencing to judge whether each TCR beta V gene segment behaved as functional or pseudogenic. Alongside the repertoire data, information on donor age, sex, ethnicity and CMV serostatus was compiled. Both class I and class II loci were covered by HLA typing, at four-digit resolution. Every repertoire in the discovery cohort had been generated on one and the same sequencing platform. High-throughput TCR immunosequencing, statistical association of individual TCRs with disease status, and machine learning were combined to predict cytomegalovirus infection status. General findings and caveats noted by the study authors: In a later analysis, HLA-associated TCR beta chains were found to be more clonally expanded and to have lower generation probabilities than equally common non-associated chains. The sequencing pipeline was judged likely to have produced a cluster of highly shared sequence variants as a technical artifact. Because counts were too low, seventeen rarely observed V segments, including chromosome 9 orphons, were excluded from the earlier analysis of fewer than 650 of the donors. At a false discovery rate of 0.05, a later analysis linked roughly 17,000 TCR beta sequences to specific HLA alleles. Because some donors lacked HLA typing at each locus, the association tests relied only on the typed subset. An earlier analysis of approximately 590 of the donors showed that most TCR beta V segments appeared in productive rearrangements either about 90% or about 30% of the time, which broadly matched IMGT annotations. According to a later analysis, TCR association rates differed among HLA loci, with DRB1 alleles showing the most associated TCRs and HLA-C alleles showing the fewest. An association between a missense DCLRE1C variant and V-gene and J-gene trimming of TCR beta chains was found in a later genetic analysis and replicated in an independent cohort. CMV serostatus was the only immune exposure information available for the cohort. A later analysis found that most CMV-associated TCR beta chains appeared HLA-restricted, with HLA associations seemingly driven largely by CMV exposure. A further reported finding was that TCR beta sequences accurately predicted the HLA-A and HLA-B alleles for most subjects in the first cohort. Strong co-occurrence of HLA alleles, especially DR and DQ, made assigning TCR associations to individual alleles difficult. Some IMGT-functional V segments, including TRBV6-2 and TRBV6-3, could not be told apart with the 87-base-pair reads, so those segments were excluded. The authors suggested that the approach could potentially be generalized to other disease states and immunological phenotypes. Sequencing depth was assumed to be roughly uniform across donors in the presence/absence analyses, though that assumption may not hold. While some public TCRs were present in many individuals, most TCR sequences turned up only very rarely across donors. In vitro tests confirmed that a few of the cytomegalovirus-associated TCR beta chains recognize cytomegalovirus antigens. Cytomegalovirus status was reported to be diagnosed by the classifier with high specificity and sensitivity in both the original and validation cohorts. This cohort had only TCR beta chains sequenced, and the lack of alpha or paired-chain data limited which features could be detected. In a later analysis, several top co-occurrence clusters were reported to appear linked to parvovirus B19, influenza, CMV and Epstein-Barr virus. Correlated functional status among segregating V segments might reflect linkage disequilibrium, but an unknown experimental factor could not be ruled out. The study gave a list of more than 150 TCR beta chains associated with cytomegalovirus. Compared with the 666-donor mean, donors in an Asian-associated ancestry cluster had fewer N-insertions in productive TCRs, according to a later genetic analysis.

The source of this sequence is a woman in her sixties in good health and CMV-seronegative. The receptor chain draws on TRBV5-4 and TRBJ2-3, with 8 middle bases fitting TRBD2. The sample was PBMCs. The nucleotides are TGTGCCAGCAGGCCGGGGGGGGCGCGTCGGATAGATACGCAGTATTTT. This yields the protein CASRPGGARRIDTQYF. The entire variable domain, with the stretches around the CDR3 drawn from the reference TRBV5-4 and TRBJ2-3 proteins, is ETGVTQSPTHLIKTRGQQVTLRCSSQSGHNTVSWYQQALGQGPQFIFQYYREEENGRGNFPPRFSGLQFPNYSSELNVNALELDDSALYLCASRPGGARRIDTQYFGPGTRLTVL.